The clone carrying this T cell receptor (beta chain) came up once. PCR was performed a second time for about 7 to 12 cycles using a sample-barcoded 5' primer and a J-beta primer mix. TCRdb independently ran MiXCR on the 5' RACE reads; one entry per CDR3 protein. The table has about a million distinct CDR3 sequences, around two fifths seen once. This CDR3 contains 12 residues. Trimming pared 5 bases from V and 7 bases from J, leaving 12 bases between. Germline V gene lookup returns CDR1 ENHRY and CDR2 SYGVKD. This sample stems from a study of blood T cells in healthy people across ages. The origin of this receptor is a man between 18 and 35 years old in good health. Sequencing was carried out using blood. The chain has TRBV10-3 and TRBJ2-7; D is unclear. CDR3 in amino acids: CAISSSRNEQYF. DNA for the CDR3: TGTGCCATCAGTTCGAGCCGTAATGAGCAGTACTTC.